What follows describes a single T cell receptor (beta chain). Molecules of cDNA were individually given unique molecular identifiers that were attached to them. Using its own MiXCR run on the 5' RACE reads, TCRdb lists one record per CDR3 protein. The data show around 78,000 distinct CDR3 sequences, with over 12% seen just once and roughly 3% held by the top ten. From germline, CDR1 is MNHNY and CDR2 SVGAGI (reference sequence). The J segment lost 8 bases and the V segment lost 6 bases, leaving 10 bases of the junction unmatched. The CDR3 has 14 residues. The data originate from a study of early T cells in non-severe SARS-CoV-2 infection. On the study more broadly: Investigators sequenced bulk RNA drawn from unsorted whole blood, and chains remained unpaired.

V gene TRBV6-6 combines with J gene TRBJ1-2; 9 bases are a match to TRBD1. This TCR was sampled from an adult who was a healthcare worker with PCR-confirmed SARS-CoV-2 infection or an uninfected control (not recorded which). The sample comprised whole blood. The CDR3 spells CASSPWGQGGGYTF. Here the CDR3 DNA reads TGTGCCAGCAGCCCTTGGGGACAGGGAGGCGGCTACACCTTC.